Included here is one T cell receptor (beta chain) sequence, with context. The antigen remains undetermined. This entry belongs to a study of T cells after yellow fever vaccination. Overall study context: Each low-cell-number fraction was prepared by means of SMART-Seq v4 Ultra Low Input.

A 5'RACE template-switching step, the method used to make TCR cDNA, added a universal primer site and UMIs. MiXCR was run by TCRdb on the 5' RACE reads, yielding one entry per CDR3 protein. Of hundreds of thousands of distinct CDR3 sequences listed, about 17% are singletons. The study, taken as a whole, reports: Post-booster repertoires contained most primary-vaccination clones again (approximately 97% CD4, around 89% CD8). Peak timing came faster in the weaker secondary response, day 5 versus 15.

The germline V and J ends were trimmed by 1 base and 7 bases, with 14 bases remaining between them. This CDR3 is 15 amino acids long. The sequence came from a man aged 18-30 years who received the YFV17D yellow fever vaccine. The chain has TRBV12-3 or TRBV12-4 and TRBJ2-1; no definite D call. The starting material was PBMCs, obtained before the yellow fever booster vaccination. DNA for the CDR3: TGTGCCAGCAGTTTAGAGAGGCCTCCTTGGAATGAGCAGTTCTTC. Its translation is CASSLERPPWNEQFF.